The 3 T cell receptor beta chains reported below all come from one sample, sequenced in a study of cytomegalovirus exposure and HLA in healthy donors. PCR employed 60 Vbeta and 13 Jbeta primers. This table comes from immunoSEQ multiplex PCR, and its TCRdb copy is limited to in-frame clones, with some not included. The data contain about 170,000 clones, around 80% of them singletons. Sample: PBMCs. The receptor set was obtained from a woman under 40 in good health and CMV-seropositive.

The genes are TRBV2 and TRBJ1-1, with 8 bases lining up with TRBD1. The V gene's germline CDR1 is SNHLY and CDR2 FYNNEI. CDR3 length: 14 amino acids. The V segment lost 10 bases and the J segment 4 bases; nucleotides outside the gene matches: 11. The CDR3 DNA follows: TGTGCCACCTCCTTCTCGGACAGGGCCACTGAAGCTTTCTTT. The encoded protein is CATSFSDRATEAFF.

The V gene is TRBV9, the J gene TRBJ2-3; tentatively, D is TRBD1 (6 bases). Per the germline V gene, CDR1 is SGDLS and CDR2 is YYNGEE. The CDR3 consists of 16 residues. Between the trimmed V and J ends, which lost 6 bases and 2 bases, there was a span of 19 bases. The CDR3 nucleotides read TGTGCCAGCACCAGTGGGGGCGGGCTGCACACAGATACGCAGTATTTT. Translating it yields CASTSGGGLHTDTQYF.

The rearrangement uses TRBV5-1 and TRBJ2-7; possible D gene TRBD1, 6 bases. Trimming stripped 0 bases from V and 2 bases from J, with 18 bases between. Per the germline V gene, CDR1 is SGHRS and CDR2 is YFSETQ. This CDR3 spans 17 amino acids. In DNA form, the CDR3 reads TGCGCCAGCAGCTTGGCCTTTGGGGCAGGGGCCGCCTACGAGCAGTACTTC. Its translation is CASSLAFGAGAAYEQYF.